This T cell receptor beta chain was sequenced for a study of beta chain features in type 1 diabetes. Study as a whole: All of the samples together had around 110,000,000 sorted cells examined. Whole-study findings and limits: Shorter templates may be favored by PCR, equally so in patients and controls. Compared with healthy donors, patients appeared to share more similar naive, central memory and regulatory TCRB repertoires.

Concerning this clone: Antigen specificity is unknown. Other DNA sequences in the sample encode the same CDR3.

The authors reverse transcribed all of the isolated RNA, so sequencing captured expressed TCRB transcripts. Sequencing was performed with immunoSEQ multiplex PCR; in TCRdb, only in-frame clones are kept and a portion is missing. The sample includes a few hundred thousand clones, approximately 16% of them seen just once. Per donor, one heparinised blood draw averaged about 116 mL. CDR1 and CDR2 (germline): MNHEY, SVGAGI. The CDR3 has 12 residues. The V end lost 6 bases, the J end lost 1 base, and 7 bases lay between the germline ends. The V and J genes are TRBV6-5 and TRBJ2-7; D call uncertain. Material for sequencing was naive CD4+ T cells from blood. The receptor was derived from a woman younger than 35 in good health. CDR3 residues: CASRTGSYEQYF. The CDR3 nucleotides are TGTGCCAGCAGGACTGGGTCCTACGAGCAGTACTTC.